Listed here are 27 T cell receptor beta chains from one sample, sequenced in a study of blood T cell repertoires in COVID-19. Libraries were prepared by immunoSEQ multiplex PCR; TCRdb keeps only in-frame clonotypes and omits some of them. The sample contains fewer than 450,000 clones, 85% to 90% of which appear only once. Material: peripheral blood. These receptors were obtained from an older woman with COVID-19, enrolled during active disease.

CDR3 in amino acids: CASSPYPHSNQPQHF. DNA of the CDR3: TGTGCCAGCAGCCCCTACCCGCATAGCAATCAGCCCCAGCATTTT. The chain uses TRBV3-1 (or the pseudogene TRBV3-2) and TRBJ1-5; no firm D call. The V gene lost 4 bases and the J gene lost 0 bases, with 10 bases spanning the gap. Germline-derived CDR1 and CDR2 are LGHDT and YNNKEL (reference sequence). This CDR3 has 15 residues.

V usage is TRBV2 and J usage is TRBJ1-5; a possible D gene is TRBD1 (6 bases). CDR1 is SNHLY and CDR2 is FYNNEI in the germline V gene. The CDR3 is 17 amino acids. V was cut by 6 bases and J by 6 bases, with 24 bases left in between. CDR3 region: CASSAGLIQGRPQPQHF. The CDR3 nucleotides are TGTGCCAGCAGCGCGGGCTTGATACAGGGTCGCCCTCAGCCCCAGCATTTT. Combining the CDR3 with reference TRBV2 and TRBJ1-5 gives the whole variable domain EPEVTQTPSHQVTQMGQEVILRCVPISNHLYFYWYRQILGQKVEFLVSFYNNEISEKSEIFDDQFSVERPDGSNFTLKIRSTKLEDSAMYFCASSAGLIQGRPQPQHFGDGTRLSIL.

This clone was picked up a small number of times. The CDR3 spells CASRPDRASYTF. CDR3 bases: TGTGCCAGCAGACCAGACAGGGCCAGCTACACCTTC. The V call is TRBV6-5, the J call TRBJ1-2, with 7 bases fitting TRBD1. There are 12 residues in the CDR3. Germline V lookup: CDR1 MNHEY, CDR2 SVGAGI. Trimming removed 6 bases from V and 9 bases from J; junction bases left unmatched: 7.

J is TRBJ2-7 and V is TRBV6-5, with D unclear. The CDR3 covers 15 residues. V dropped 0 bases and J dropped 7 bases, with 16 bases sitting between them. Germline values: CDR1 MNHEY, CDR2 SVGAGI. CDR3: CASSYSARSAMEQYF. CDR3 DNA: TGTGCCAGCAGTTACTCGGCCAGGTCGGCTATGGAGCAGTACTTC.

The chain is built from TRBV7-9 and TRBJ2-5; maybe TRBD1 (6 bases). V lost 5 bases and J lost 2, with 15 bases in between. The CDR3 totals 15 residues. Per the germline V gene, CDR1 is SEHNR and CDR2 is FQNEAQ (reference sequence). The CDR3 nucleotides read TGTGCCAGCAGCCCCCCCGGGACACCTCAAGAGACCCAGTACTTC. This encodes CASSPPGTPQETQYF. Filled out from reference TRBV7-9 and TRBJ2-5, the complete variable domain reads DTGVSQNPRHKITKRGQNVTFRCDPISEHNRLYWYRQTLGQGPEFLTYFQNEAQLEKSRLLSDRFSAERPKGSFSTLEIQRTEQGDSAMYLCASSPPGTPQETQYFGPGTRLLVL.

Notes on this clone: The sample holds other DNA sequences that translate to the same CDR3. The chain combines TRBV2 with TRBJ1-1; possible D gene TRBD1, 5 bases. V lost 3 bases to trimming and J lost 4 bases, with 9 bases between them. The CDR3 contains 13 residues. Germline values: CDR1 SNHLY, CDR2 FYNNEI. The CDR3 coding sequence is TGTGCCAGCAGTGAGCAGGGCAGCACTGAAGCTTTCTTT. Translating it yields CASSEQGSTEAFF.

The chain uses TRBV4-3 and TRBJ2-1, with TRBD2 matching over 9 bases. From germline, CDR1 is LGHNA and CDR2 YSLEER. The CDR3 runs to 14 residues. Trimming removed 4 bases from V and 9 bases from J; junction bases left unmatched: 7. The CDR3 here is CASSPQRGAGEQFF. CDR3 sequence (DNA): TGCGCCAGCAGCCCCCAGCGGGGGGCCGGTGAGCAGTTCTTC.

The chain has TRBV30 and TRBJ1-1; 7 bases are a match to TRBD1. Germline lookup yields CDR1 GTSNPN and CDR2 SVGIG (reference sequence). The CDR3 consists of 12 residues. The V and J ends lost 5 bases and 11 bases, in that order; junction bases with no gene match: 11. The chain's CDR3 is CAWGEPGQMAFF. The CDR3 DNA is TGTGCCTGGGGGGAACCGGGACAGATGGCTTTCTTT.

The V and J genes are TRBV6-5 and TRBJ2-7, with TRBD1 matching over 9 bases. The germline V gene has CDR1 MNHEY and CDR2 SVGAGI. J gave up 2 bases and V 6 bases, and 5 bases lay outside the gene matches. The CDR3 extends over 14 amino acids. The CDR3 bases are TGTGCCAGCAGAGTGGGACAGGGCGCCTACGAGCAGTACTTC. Its translation: CASRVGQGAYEQYF.

The chain combines TRBV7-2 with TRBJ1-6; the D gene is possibly TRBD1 (6 bases). V lost 3 bases and J 8 bases, leaving 14 bases between the germline ends. Germline values: CDR1 SGHTA, CDR2 FQGNSA. The CDR3 spans 15 residues. This CDR3 reads CASSLTGIHHSPLHF. CDR3 bases: TGTGCCAGCAGCTTGACAGGAATTCATCATTCACCCCTCCACTTT.

The rearrangement links TRBV6-4 to TRBJ2-7, with 9 bases matching TRBD1. Trimming took 7 bases from V and 7 from J; bases not matched to a gene: 5. CDR1 is MRHNA, CDR2 SNTAGT, per germline. The CDR3 is 12 amino acids. The CDR3 DNA reads TGTGCCAGCATTCGGGACAGGGAGGAGCAGTACTTC. As protein: CASIRDREEQYF.

The chain combines TRBV4-2 with TRBJ1-1; no definite D call. Germline CDR1 and CDR2: LGHNA and YNFKEQ. V lost 3 bases and J 6 bases, leaving 17 bases between the germline ends. The CDR3 totals 15 residues. The CDR3 region is CASSQGSRGPPEAFF. The DNA for the CDR3 is TGTGCCAGCAGCCAGGGCTCTCGGGGTCCCCCTGAAGCTTTCTTT.

The chain carries TRBV5-1 and TRBJ1-3; 9 bases are shared with TRBD1. The CDR3 runs to 15 residues. Losses at the gene ends were 3 bases for V and 0 bases for J; bases not matched to a gene: 1. The germline gives CDR1 SGHRS, CDR2 YFSETQ. CDR3 nucleotide sequence: TGCGCCAGCAGCTCGACAGGGGGCTCTGGAAACACCATATATTTT. It codes for CASSSTGGSGNTIYF.

Only one count was recorded for this clone. The chain couples TRBV19 to TRBJ2-4; 7 bases agree with TRBD2. CDR1 and CDR2 (germline): LNHDA, SQIVND (reference sequence). The CDR3 is 17 residues long. J was trimmed by 0 bases and V by 5 bases; bases with no gene match: 10. CDR3 residues: CASSSDPAGLAKNIQYF. The CDR3 DNA reads TGTGCCAGTAGTTCAGACCCAGCGGGACTAGCCAAAAACATTCAGTACTTC.

The rearrangement uses TRBV7-9 and TRBJ2-7; 7 bases match TRBD1. CDR1 is SEHNR, CDR2 FQNEAQ, per germline (reference sequence). The CDR3 is 15 amino acids. Losses at the gene ends were 6 bases for V and 2 bases for J; bases not matched to a gene: 10. The CDR3 coding sequence is TGTGCCAGCAGTTCACACAGACAGGGCCCCTACGAGCAGTACTTC. Amino acid sequence: CASSSHRQGPYEQYF. Together with reference TRBV7-9 and TRBJ2-7, the CDR3 gives the full variable domain: DTGVSQNPRHKITKRGQNVTFRCDPISEHNRLYWYRQTLGQGPEFLTYFQNEAQLEKSRLLSDRFSAERPKGSFSTLEIQRTEQGDSAMYLCASSSHRQGPYEQYFGPGTRLTVT.

The V and J genes are TRBV6-5 and TRBJ1-6, with D maybe TRBD1 (6 bases). Trimming removed 5 bases from V and 6 bases from J, with 14 bases in between. This CDR3 region has 15 residues. Germline V gene lookup returns CDR1 MNHEY and CDR2 SVGAGI. The CDR3 coding sequence is TGTGCCAGCAGTCAACAGGGTTCCCGTAATTCACCCCTCCACTTT. The encoded protein is CASSQQGSRNSPLHF.

The J gene is TRBJ2-1, the V gene TRBV7-9, with TRBD1 matching 7 bases. The V gene end was trimmed by 3 bases and the J gene end by 1 base; junction bases not matched to a gene: 15. This CDR3 contains 19 residues. Germline V lookup: CDR1 SEHNR, CDR2 FQNEAQ (reference sequence). The CDR3 loop is CASSFITGAVPLSYNEQFF. The CDR3 bases are TGTGCCAGCAGCTTCATAACAGGGGCTGTCCCTCTTTCCTACAATGAGCAGTTCTTC.

To note about this clone: The same CDR3 also results from other DNA sequences found in this sample. The chain couples TRBV2 to TRBJ1-1; D is undetermined. V was shortened by 5 bases and J by 1 base, with 2 bases between the two germline ends. This CDR3 has 11 residues. CDR1 is SNHLY and CDR2 is FYNNEI in the germline V gene. CDR3 bases: TGTGCCAGCAGTCAGAACACTGAAGCTTTCTTT. This sequence encodes CASSQNTEAFF.

The gene calls are TRBV29-1 and TRBJ1-2, with 8 nucleotides matching TRBD1. Germline V gene data show CDR1 as SQVTM and CDR2 as ANQGSEA. The CDR3 length is 13 residues. The J segment lost 8 bases and the V segment lost 5 bases, leaving 10 bases of the junction unmatched. In DNA, the CDR3 is TGCAGCGTTCACCCGCAGGGGGCAAAGGGCTACACCTTC. Its protein product is CSVHPQGAKGYTF.

The chain links TRBV5-1 to TRBJ2-1; 9 bases are shared with TRBD1. Per the germline V gene, CDR1 is SGHRS and CDR2 is YFSETQ. This CDR3 has 15 residues. Trimming took 0 bases from V and 5 from J; bases not matched to a gene: 3. In DNA, the CDR3 is TGCGCCAGCAGCTTGGGGGGACAGGGTAACAATGAGCAGTTCTTC. Translating gives CASSLGGQGNNEQFF.

This clone showed up just a few times. The CDR3 loop is CASSLQAGGGEAFF. CDR3 sequence (DNA): TGCGCCAGCAGCTTGCAGGCAGGGGGAGGTGAAGCTTTCTTT. This chain links TRBV5-1 with TRBJ1-1, with TRBD1 matching over 7 bases. With V trimmed by 1 base and J by 7 bases, 7 bases remained unmatched. CDR3 length: 14 amino acids. CDR1 is SGHRS, CDR2 YFSETQ, per germline.

Of note for this clone: Distinct nucleotide sequences in the sample also encode this CDR3. The chain carries TRBV13 and TRBJ2-1, with 8 bases lining up with TRBD2. V gave up 4 bases and J gave up 8 bases; unmatched junction bases: 10. CDR1 and CDR2 from the germline V gene are PRHDT and FYEKMQ (reference sequence). The CDR3 is made up of 15 amino acids. As DNA, the CDR3 is TGTGCCAGCAGCTCTGGGGGAGCGGGGGTGGATGAGCAGTTCTTC. It is translated as CASSSGGAGVDEQFF.

Of note for this clone: The same CDR3 is also encoded by other DNA sequences in this sample. V gene TRBV9 combines with J gene TRBJ2-3; D ambiguous. The CDR3 is 13 amino acids. Trimming removed 3 bases at V and 1 base at J, with 6 bases between. Germline CDR1 and CDR2: SGDLS and YYNGEE. CDR3 DNA: TGTGCCAGCAGCGCCCCTGGCACAGATACGCAGTATTTT. It encodes CASSAPGTDTQYF.

The sample holds a few counts of this clone. The chain recombines TRBV6-1 with TRBJ1-2, with unresolved D. The CDR3 is made up of 15 amino acids. Germline V lookup: CDR1 MNHNS, CDR2 SASEGT. With 2 bases removed from V and 0 bases from J, the gap between germline ends came to 10 bases. The CDR3 region has the DNA TGTGCCAGCAGTGAATTTCCAGGCGCTAACTATGGCTACACCTTC. Amino acids: CASSEFPGANYGYTF.

The chain carries TRBV11-2 and TRBJ1-2; D is unresolved. CDR3 length: 13 residues. V gave up 5 bases and J gave up 2 bases, with 9 bases separating them. Looked up from germline, CDR1 is SGHAT and CDR2 is FQNNGV. The CDR3 region has the DNA TGTGCCAGCAGCACCGGAGGCAACTATGGCTACACCTTC. This translates into CASSTGGNYGYTF.

The V call is TRBV5-4, the J call TRBJ2-3; possibly TRBD1 for D (5 bases). Trimming removed 4 bases from V and 3 bases from J, with 9 bases in between. This CDR3 region has 13 residues. Germline assignment: CDR1 SGHNT and CDR2 YYREEE (reference sequence). CDR3 DNA sequence: TGTGCCAGCAGCGTGGCAGGGACAGATACGCAGTATTTT. This codes for CASSVAGTDTQYF.

A word on this clone: Other DNA sequences in this specimen translate into the identical CDR3. The J gene is TRBJ1-2, the V gene TRBV5-1, with D possibly TRBD1 on 5 matching bases. Per the germline V gene, CDR1 is SGHRS and CDR2 is YFSETQ. Between the trimmed V and J ends, which lost 0 bases and 5 bases, there was a span of 11 bases. The CDR3 loop spans 14 amino acids. This CDR3 is CASSLEQGSYGYTF. CDR3 DNA: TGCGCCAGCAGCTTGGAGCAGGGCTCATATGGCTACACCTTC.